This T cell receptor (beta chain) was sequenced in a study of blood T cell repertoires in COVID-19 (dated by TCRdb to 2018 to 2020). At the level of the whole study: Samples from collaborators originated in the United States, Italy and Spain and spanned both the acute and convalescent phases of COVID-19. Nearly every sample came with metadata listing a de-identified subject ID, COVID-19 status, age in years and sex. The material from the prospective study consisted of cDNA or gDNA derived from T cells, B-cell-depleted T cells, or PBMCs. Subjects who had been exposed to COVID-19, were actively infected with it, or had recovered from it provided the deeply sampled blood TCRbeta repertoires that made up the dataset. The samples were drawn from the first 160 participants of the ongoing ImmuneRACE study and from 1,200 or so subjects provided by 6 global collaborators. The repertoires were made available in a free public database intended to serve as a resource for research on the immune response to SARS-CoV-2. Where HLA class I and class II types were available, the types were taken from metadata supplied by the sample provider, not from assay-based typing.

One collaborating source in Seattle enrolled patients during active infection and followed them longitudinally through the course of disease. Whole blood was collected in K2EDTA tubes by collaborating institutions according to the institutions' own protocols. For TCRbeta analysis, collaborator samples were shipped as frozen whole blood, as isolated PBMCs, or as DNA extracted from either sample type. V is cut by 5 bases and J by 0 bases, and the space between the germline ends is 16 bases. The germline V gene sets CDR1 to KGHSH and CDR2 to LQKENI. The CDR3 runs 16 amino acids, cysteine and phenylalanine included. Only CDR3 DNA remains: 48 bases, in frame from the first base. Summary of the overall study and its limitations: The quantity of clinical and demographic metadata differed by source and by participant and was supplied without curation.

A remark on this clone: Its target antigen remains unknown. Per-base qualities were not stored, and no clone one base away is much larger.

TCRbeta CDR3 regions were amplified from genomic DNA by means of the immunoSEQ Assay, a bias-controlled multiplex PCR. Per the source publication's procedure: Within the assay, amplification of reference gene primers was used to estimate how many nucleated cells each sample contained. To quantify the absolute abundance of each unique TCRbeta CDR3 rearrangement, sequence reads were collapsed and filtered. Productive Simpson clonality was computed per sample as the square root of Simpson's diversity index over productive rearrangements. The immuneACCESS repertoire file appears here via TCRdb, limited to in-frame rearrangements. These files lack a portion of the clones; in checked studies, under half of the deficit traces to unresolved V genes, and the cause of the others is not known. V, J and clone size reflect that table, while D and trimming were determined from the DNA. The sample yields over 250,000 clones; roughly 90% were counted once. In total, the top ten clones hold approximately 2% of the sample.

This sequence was found in a woman aged 30 to 39 with COVID-19, enrolled during active disease. The chain couples TRBV18 to TRBJ1-1, with TRBD1 as a weak D call on 6 bases. Specimen: peripheral blood. This receptor carries the CDR3 CASSSQGGDMNTEAFF. In nucleotides, the sequence is TGTGCCAGCTCATCGCAGGGAGGGGACATGAACACTGAAGCTTTCTTT.